Listed below are T cell receptor beta chains from one sample, sequenced in a study of radiation and T cells in renal cell carcinoma. This table comes from immunoSEQ multiplex PCR, and its TCRdb copy is limited to in-frame clones, with some not included. This sample carries about 76,000 clones, 80% to 90% of them seen once, and the ten largest clones take more than 4.5%. The sample was blood, taken from a patient whose treatment included radiotherapy and nephrectomy. The receptors here all came from a woman in her 70s with renal cell carcinoma. The CDR3 runs from the conserved cysteine through the conserved F or W. A D gene is named only where the DNA matches it firmly. Clone size is not always given. Where it is, it says once, few, many or a class for expanded clones.

J	V	size	D	DNA	CDR3
TRBJ1-6	TRBV9	NA	NA	TGTGCCAGCAGCGCAGCTTCAGGGGAGGGTTCACCCCTCCACTTT	CASSAASGEGSPLHF
TRBJ2-7	TRBV4-1	NA	TRBD1	TGCGCCAGCAGCCTTAAGGCCCCAGGGGGCGACGAGCAGTACTTC	CASSLKAPGGDEQYF
TRBJ2-5	TRBV11-2	NA	NA	TGTGCCAGCAGCTTAGGGTATCAAGAGACCCAGTACTTC	CASSLGYQETQYF
TRBJ2-5	TRBV19	NA	NA	TGTGCCAGTAGTATAGGGCCCAGTCGGGAGACCCAGTACTTC	CASSIGPSRETQYF
TRBJ2-7	TRBV28	NA	NA	TGTGCCAGCAGTCCCCGGGGGCTGAGGTACGAGCAGTACTTC	CASSPRGLRYEQYF
TRBJ1-3	TRBV7-2	once	NA	TGTGCCAGCAGTTACATTGGTGGAAACACCATATATTTT	CASSYIGGNTIYF
TRBJ1-6	TRBV6-6	NA	NA	TGTGCCAGCAGCCCCAGGAAGGGTAATTCACCCCTCCACTTT	CASSPRKGNSPLHF
TRBJ2-3	TRBV28	NA	TRBD1	TGTGCCAGCAGTCTGACCGGGACAGGGGAAACAGATACGCAGTATTTT	CASSLTGTGETDTQYF
TRBJ2-6	TRBV25-1	NA	NA	TGTGCCAGCAGTCGAGAGGGGGTTGGGGCCAACGTCCTGACTTTC	CASSREGVGANVLTF
TRBJ1-3	TRBV5-4	few	NA	TGTGCCAGCAGCTTGGGCGGAAGCTCTGGAAACACCATATATTTT	CASSLGGSSGNTIYF
TRBJ2-7	TRBV9	NA	NA	TGTGCCAGCAGCGTAGAGTCCCTCTCCTACGAGCAGTACTTC	CASSVESLSYEQYF
TRBJ1-5	TRBV6-1	NA	TRBD1	TGTGCCAGCCAATCCGGGACAGGGGTCAATCAGCCCCAGCATTTT	CASQSGTGVNQPQHF
TRBJ1-1	TRBV5-1	NA	NA	TGCGCCAGCAGCCTACAGGGAAACACTGAAGCTTTCTTT	CASSLQGNTEAFF
TRBJ1-2	TRBV30	NA	NA	TGTGCCTGGAGTGACGCTCGGGTAGGAGGGGGAAACTATGGCTACACCTTC	CAWSDARVGGGNYGYTF
TRBJ2-3	TRBV6-1	NA	NA	TGTGCCAGCAGTGTCACAGATACGCAGTATTTT	CASSVTDTQYF
TRBJ2-3	TRBV28	NA	TRBD2	TGTGCCAGCAGTTTCGGCGGACTAGCGGGGGGGCCAGATACGCAGTATTTT	CASSFGGLAGGPDTQYF